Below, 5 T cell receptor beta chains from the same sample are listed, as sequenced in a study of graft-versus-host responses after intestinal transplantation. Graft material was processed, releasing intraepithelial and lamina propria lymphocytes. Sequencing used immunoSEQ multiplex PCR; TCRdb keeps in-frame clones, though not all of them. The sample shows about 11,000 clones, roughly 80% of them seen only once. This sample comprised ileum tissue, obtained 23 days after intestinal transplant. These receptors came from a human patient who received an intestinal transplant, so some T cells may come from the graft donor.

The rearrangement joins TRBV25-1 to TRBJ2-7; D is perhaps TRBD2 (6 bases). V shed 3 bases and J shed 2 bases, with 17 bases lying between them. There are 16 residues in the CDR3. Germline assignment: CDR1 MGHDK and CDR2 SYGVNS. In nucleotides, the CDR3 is TGTGCCAGCAGTGATGAGGGGACTCACAAGACCTACGAGCAGTACTTC. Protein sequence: CASSDEGTHKTYEQYF.

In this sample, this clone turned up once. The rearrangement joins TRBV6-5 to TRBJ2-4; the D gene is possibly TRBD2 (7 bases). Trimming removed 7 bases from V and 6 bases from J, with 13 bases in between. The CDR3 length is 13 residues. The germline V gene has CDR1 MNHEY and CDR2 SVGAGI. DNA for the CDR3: TGTGCCAGCACCCAAGGGGGGGGAAACATTCAGTACTTC. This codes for CASTQGGGNIQYF.

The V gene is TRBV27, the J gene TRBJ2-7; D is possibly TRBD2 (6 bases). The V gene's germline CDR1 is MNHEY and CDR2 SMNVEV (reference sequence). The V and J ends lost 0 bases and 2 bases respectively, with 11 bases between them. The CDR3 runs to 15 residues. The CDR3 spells CASSLSPGGAYEQYF. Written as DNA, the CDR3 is TGTGCCAGCAGTTTATCCCCCGGGGGAGCCTACGAGCAGTACTTC.

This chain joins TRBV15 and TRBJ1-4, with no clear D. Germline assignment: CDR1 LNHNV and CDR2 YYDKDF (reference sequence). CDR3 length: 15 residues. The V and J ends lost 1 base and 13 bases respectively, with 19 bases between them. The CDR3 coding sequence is TGTGCCACCAGCAGAGTGCCCGTCCGGCATTACGGACTGTTTTTT. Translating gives CATSRVPVRHYGLFF.

The CDR3 bases are TGTGCCAGTAGTATAGACCCCGGAAACACTGAAGCTTTCTTT. Its translation: CASSIDPGNTEAFF. The V gene is TRBV19, the J gene TRBJ1-1; no definite D call. The CDR3 has 14 amino acids. Trimming removed 0 bases at V and 2 bases at J, with 7 bases between. Germline V lookup: CDR1 LNHDA, CDR2 SQIVND (reference sequence).